This T cell receptor beta chain was identified in a study of regulatory T cells in long-lasting Graves disease (dated by TCRdb to 2020 to 2022). Context from the whole study: To count as having persistent Graves' disease, a patient had to have received antithyroid drug treatment for over 5 years with TSH receptor autoantibodies remaining persistently positive. Patients with persistent Graves' disease were compared with patients with newly diagnosed Graves' disease using TCR sequencing and RNA sequencing of peripheral blood. The study was registered as a clinical trial and conducted in China. A total of roughly 35 samples were covered by TCR sequencing, comprising some 13 persistent and roughly 20 newly diagnosed Graves' disease patients. Persistent Graves' disease patients in the clinical cohort had taken antithyroid drugs for 8 to 12 years on average.

As concerns this clonotype: Its specific antigen is unknown. Base qualities were left out, and no much larger clone turns up one base away.

From the cysteine up to the phenylalanine, the CDR3 has a length of 14 residues. The CDR3 DNA has 42 bases and is translated from base 1. Clipping removes 3 bases from V and 2 bases from J, with 4 as the unmatched junction base count. The germline V gene provides CDR1 SGHRS and CDR2 YFSETQ. To prepare the library, multiplex PCR was applied. Sequenced using an Illumina HiSeq 4000. CDR3 regions were amplified by Arm-PCR with iRepertoire HTBI primers to construct TCR beta libraries. Before sequencing, the PCR products went through gel purification. The study's own analysis went as follows. Gene usage analysis of CDR3 amino acid clonotypes relied on the 60 or so TRBV and fewer than 15 TRBJ segments identified across samples. COPE and FqMerger were used to merge filtered high-quality paired reads into contigs. BLAST was used to align contigs to the IMGT TRBV, TRBD and TRBJ reference genes, and CDR3 was defined following IMGT. Any clonotype with a frequency above 0.1% was counted as a highly expanded clone. Shannon entropy served as the measure of repertoire diversity, while the Gini coefficient captured V-J evenness. Clonotypes shared by more than one individual were considered public. In TCRdb, the public reads were trimmed at Q25 with fastp and aligned with MiXCR, with productive beta chains retained. Rows with one shared CDR3 protein collapse into an entry with the most common genes and DNA. The V and J calls reflect TCRdb's pipeline rather than the authors' work. In all, the sample holds about 430,000 distinct CDR3 sequences, and 20% to 25% of those were seen once. Approximately 15% of the sample is taken by the ten largest.

Reading the label with the study, this specimen's time point is: persistent/refractory GD, antithyroid drugs over 5 years with positive TRAb. For both TCR sequencing and RNA sequencing, RNA was extracted from PBMCs using TRIzol. The diagnosis of Graves' disease followed American Thyroid Association guidelines. Patients for the study were recruited at an endocrinology department in Xi'an, China. Each patient gave 7.5 to 10 milliliters of peripheral blood, collected in an EDTA anticoagulant tube. Ficoll Paque Plus density gradient separation was used to isolate PBMCs, and no additional T cell sorting was done. An Agilent 2100 Bioanalyzer and agarose gel were used to check RNA quality, while a NanoDrop 2000 measured RNA concentration. Study-wide conclusions, independent of this receptor: Preferential use of TRBV28, TRBJ1-2 and TRBJ2-5 was observed in persistent disease, whereas TRBV20-1 and TRBJ2-1 were favored in newly diagnosed disease. Patients with persistent disease shared more public clonotypes (fewer than 3,000) than newly diagnosed patients did (about 1,000). The authors noted that the small sample size was a limitation that may lower accuracy. Compared with newly diagnosed patients, persistent Graves' disease patients had lower TCR Shannon entropy and fewer highly expanded clones, which suggests clonal expansion. Peripheral blood alone was examined, since thyroid tissue, which constituted the primary lesion, could not be accessed. Only the TCR beta chain was sequenced and analyzed.

Specimen: peripheral blood mononuclear cells (PBMCs), collected when the disease was refractory, from a patient treated with antithyroid drugs. Recombination joined TRBV5-1 with TRBJ2-7; TRBD1 matches 8 bases in the middle. The origin of this receptor is a female donor with Graves disease. The DNA is as follows: TGCGCCAGCAGCTCCTCGGGACAGGCCTACGAGCAGTACTTC. Its translation is CASSSSGQAYEQYF.